The next 27 T cell receptor beta chains were all read from a single sample in a study of blood T cell repertoires in COVID-19. The protocol was immunoSEQ multiplex PCR, while the TCRdb copy is restricted to in-frame clones and leaves out a portion. Of approximately 200,000 clones listed, 80% to 90% are singletons. Sequenced material: PBMCs or T cells enriched from blood (not recorded which). All receptors derive from a woman under 30 in a cohort exposed to, infected with or recovered from COVID-19 (not recorded which).

J is TRBJ1-2 and V is TRBV7-9, with 7 nucleotides matching TRBD1. Germline V gene data show CDR1 as SEHNR and CDR2 as FQNEAQ (reference sequence). The V and J ends lost 5 bases and 3 bases, in that order; junction bases with no gene match: 12. CDR3 size: 16 residues. Written as DNA, the CDR3 is TGTGCCAGCAGCCCTATTCCAGGGGGATTTGACTATGGCTACACCTTC. Translating it yields CASSPIPGGFDYGYTF.

This rearrangement joins TRBV6-1 to TRBJ2-1; no clear D gene. The CDR3 loop spans 15 amino acids. The V and J ends lost 3 bases and 9 bases respectively, with 18 bases between them. The germline V gene encodes CDR1 MNHNS and CDR2 SASEGT. The CDR3 bases are TGTGCCAGCAGTGAGGGTGTGACTTTTCCTGGTGAGCAGTTCTTC. This codes for CASSEGVTFPGEQFF.

This rearrangement joins TRBV11-3 to TRBJ1-1; TRBD1 might be the D (5 bases). The CDR3 has 13 amino acids. With 5 bases removed from V and 3 bases from J, the gap between germline ends came to 10 bases. Germline V gene lookup returns CDR1 SGHNT and CDR2 YENEEA. CDR3 DNA: TGTGCCAGCAGCGTCCAGGGTGACACTGAAGCTTTCTTT. Its translation: CASSVQGDTEAFF.

This chain uses TRBV27 with TRBJ2-2; the match to TRBD1 covers 7 bases. V shed 1 base and J 4 bases; nucleotides not matched to a gene: 3. The CDR3 runs to 15 residues. Germline loops: CDR1 MNHEY, CDR2 SMNVEV (reference sequence). CDR3: CASSLFPGGTGELFF. Here the CDR3 DNA reads TGTGCCAGCAGTTTATTCCCAGGGGGCACCGGGGAGCTGTTTTTT.

The chain joins TRBV7-7 to TRBJ2-3, with 9 positions matching TRBD1. Trimming at V came to 2 bases and at J to 3 bases, leaving 9 bases not matched to a gene. Germline V gene sequence: CDR1 SSHAT, CDR2 FNYEAQ (reference sequence). This CDR3 comprises 17 residues. This chain's CDR3 is CASSLYRPGQGTDTQYF. DNA of the CDR3: TGTGCCAGCAGCTTATACCGACCGGGACAGGGAACAGATACGCAGTATTTT.

The V and J genes are TRBV5-1 and TRBJ1-6; 8 bases map to TRBD1. The CDR3 covers 17 residues. The J segment lost 7 bases and the V segment lost 9 bases, leaving 18 bases of the junction unmatched. Germline V lookup: CDR1 SGHRS, CDR2 YFSETQ. CDR3 in DNA: TGCGCCAATGGGCTTAGGGGACAGGAACCAGGGAATTCACCCCTCCACTTT. Its translation: CANGLRGQEPGNSPLHF.

V and J are TRBV24-1 and TRBJ2-5, with 11 positions matching TRBD1. Germline V gives CDR1 KGHDR, CDR2 SFDVKD. The CDR3 contains 15 residues. J was trimmed by 4 bases and V by 9 bases; bases with no gene match: 9. In nucleotides, the CDR3 is TGTGCCACCGCCGGGACAGGGGGTCGGATAGAGACCCAGTACTTC. Encoded protein: CATAGTGGRIETQYF.

This clone was picked up one time. The chain is built from TRBV25-1 and TRBJ2-7; D might be TRBD1 (6 bases). This CDR3 is built from 15 residues. V lost 10 bases and J lost 6, with 25 bases in between. CDR1 and CDR2 from the germline V gene are MGHDK and SYGVNS. The CDR3 spells CATLETGTSHPEQYF. Here the CDR3 DNA reads TGTGCCACCCTAGAAACCGGGACATCACATCCCGAGCAGTACTTC.

The chain couples TRBV3-1 (or the pseudogene TRBV3-2) to TRBJ1-4; D perhaps matches TRBD1 (5 bases). Trimming stripped 5 bases from V and 5 bases from J, with 21 bases between. This CDR3 is 17 amino acids long. The V gene's germline CDR1 is LGHDT and CDR2 YNNKEL (reference sequence). This CDR3 reads CASSGGRLTVDNEKLFF. DNA for the CDR3: TGTGCCAGCAGCGGCGGACGCTTGACAGTGGACAATGAAAAACTGTTTTTT.

J is TRBJ1-1 and V is TRBV15, with D perhaps TRBD1 (5 bases). This CDR3 comprises 16 residues. The germline CDR1 and CDR2 sequences are LNHNV and YYDKDF (reference sequence). The germline V and J ends were trimmed by 1 base and 1 base, with 13 bases remaining between them. DNA of the CDR3: TGTGCCACCAGCAGAGGGAGGGTAGGACAGAACACTGAAGCTTTCTTT. Protein product: CATSRGRVGQNTEAFF.

The genes are TRBV7-9 and TRBJ2-7, with a tentative D call TRBD1 (6 bases). The V gene lost 5 bases and the J gene lost 0 bases, with 20 bases spanning the gap. CDR1 SEHNR and CDR2 FQNEAQ come from the germline V gene (reference sequence). The CDR3 totals 17 residues. Written as DNA, the CDR3 is TGTGCCAGCAGCGCATTTTATAGGGGGAAGAGCTCCTACGAGCAGTACTTC. As protein: CASSAFYRGKSSYEQYF.

The chain joins TRBV5-5 to TRBJ2-4; possible D gene TRBD1, 6 bases. Germline lookup yields CDR1 SGHKS and CDR2 YYEKEE (reference sequence). The CDR3 sequence is 17 residues long. V lost 0 bases to trimming and J lost 7 bases, with 20 bases between them. DNA of the CDR3: TGTGCCAGCAGCTTGGTCTGGGACATGGATTTTGGGAACATTCAGTACTTC. Its protein is CASSLVWDMDFGNIQYF.

The genes are TRBV19 and TRBJ2-2; 8 nucleotides agree with TRBD1. Germline CDR1 is LNHDA and CDR2 is SQIVND (reference sequence). V was pared by 3 bases and J by 0 bases, with 9 bases of the junction left unmatched. CDR3 length: 18 residues. The chain's CDR3 is CASSIPPPGQANTGELFF. The CDR3 coding sequence is TGTGCCAGTAGTATCCCTCCCCCGGGACAGGCGAACACCGGGGAGCTGTTTTTT.

The rearrangement joins TRBV28 to TRBJ1-4, with D perhaps matching TRBD1 (5 bases). The CDR3 covers 14 residues. Per the germline V gene, CDR1 is MDHEN and CDR2 is SYDVKM. The V end was cut by 4 bases, the J end by 10 bases, with 16 bases between. This CDR3 is CASSSDRALAKLFF. In DNA, the CDR3 is TGTGCCAGCAGTTCCGACAGAGCCTTAGCAAAACTGTTTTTT.

The count of this clone is one. The V and J genes are TRBV29-1 and TRBJ2-1, with D hard to call. There are 13 residues in the CDR3. V was pared by 4 bases and J by 4 bases, with 11 bases between. The germline V gene encodes CDR1 SQVTM and CDR2 ANQGSEA. The CDR3 DNA follows: TGCAGCGTTGCCGAGAGCGAGTACAATGAGCAGTTCTTC. Its protein product is CSVAESEYNEQFF.

The chain links TRBV5-1 to TRBJ2-3, with 10 bases fitting TRBD2. The CDR3 is made up of 18 amino acids. Germline V CDR1 and CDR2: SGHRS, YFSETQ. With 1 base clipped from V and 0 bases from J, the junction kept 8 bases outside the gene matches. Here the CDR3 DNA reads TGCGCCAGCAGCTTGCTGCCTAGCGGGAGTGGCAGCACAGATACGCAGTATTTT. This gives the protein CASSLLPSGSGSTDTQYF.

The rearrangement uses TRBV10-3 and TRBJ2-7; 7 nucleotides align to TRBD1. Germline trimming cut 4 bases from V and 3 bases from J; bases unmatched to any gene: 0. Germline V gene lookup returns CDR1 ENHRY and CDR2 SYGVKD. The CDR3 loop spans 12 amino acids. The CDR3: CAISAGGYEQYF. The CDR3 DNA is TGTGCCATCAGTGCAGGGGGCTACGAGCAGTACTTC.

The chain couples TRBV6-2 or TRBV6-3 to TRBJ1-1; D remains unclear. Per the germline V gene, CDR1 is MNHEY and CDR2 is SVGEGT. V shed 4 bases and J shed 5 bases, with 17 bases lying between them. The CDR3 length is 15 residues. The CDR3 loop is CASSLEVASGTEAFF. The CDR3 nucleotides are TGTGCCAGCAGTTTGGAGGTTGCATCGGGTACTGAAGCTTTCTTT.

This clone occurred once. V is TRBV6-5 and J is TRBJ1-2; 7 positions match TRBD1. The ends lost 2 bases at V and 7 bases at J; junction bases unmatched: 7. Germline V CDR1 and CDR2: MNHEY, SVGAGI. The CDR3 contains 14 residues. The CDR3 bases are TGTGCCAGCAGTTACGATGGGACAGCTACTGGCTACACCTTC. Residues: CASSYDGTATGYTF.

J is TRBJ2-4 and V is TRBV27; 7 bases match TRBD1. This CDR3 region has 16 residues. Trimming at V came to 5 bases and at J to 4 bases, leaving 11 bases not matched to a gene. Germline V lookup: CDR1 MNHEY, CDR2 SMNVEV (reference sequence). The CDR3 spells CASSHSLGQVKNIQYF. CDR3 DNA: TGTGCCAGCAGTCATTCGTTAGGACAGGTGAAAAACATTCAGTACTTC.

This sequence joins TRBV4-1 and TRBJ2-7, with 11 bases identical to TRBD1. The CDR3 sequence is 15 residues long. Per the germline V gene, CDR1 is MGHRA and CDR2 is YSYEKL. Trimming at V came to 3 bases and at J to 4 bases, leaving 5 bases not matched to a gene. The CDR3 loop reads CASSHAGTGGYEQYF. Written as DNA, the CDR3 is TGCGCCAGCAGCCATGCCGGGACAGGGGGGTACGAGCAGTACTTC.

This sequence joins TRBV2 and TRBJ1-2; D gene ambiguous. CDR1 and CDR2 (germline): SNHLY, FYNNEI. The CDR3 extends over 14 amino acids. The germline V and J ends were trimmed by 2 bases and 2 bases, with 9 bases remaining between them. The CDR3 reads CASSERRENYGYTF. The CDR3, as DNA: TGTGCCAGCAGTGAACGGCGGGAAAACTATGGCTACACCTTC.

This chain joins TRBV6-1 and TRBJ1-5; D is unresolved. This CDR3 contains 15 residues. V lost 0 bases, J lost 6 bases, and 12 bases lay in between. The germline V gene has CDR1 MNHNS and CDR2 SASEGT. This CDR3 reads CASSEAHSNSQPQHF. Here the CDR3 DNA reads TGTGCCAGCAGTGAAGCGCACAGTAATAGTCAGCCCCAGCATTTT.

The rearrangement links TRBV11-1 to TRBJ2-7, with 11 bases matching TRBD2. This CDR3 is built from 15 residues. Germline trimming cut 4 bases from V and 4 bases from J; bases unmatched to any gene: 6. In germline, CDR1 is SGHAT, CDR2 FQDESV (reference sequence). Here the CDR3 DNA reads TGTGCCAGCAGCTCAACTAGCGGGGGTAAATACGAGCAGTACTTC. Translation: CASSSTSGGKYEQYF.

V is TRBV27 and J is TRBJ2-3, with D possibly TRBD2 on 6 matching bases. Trimming shortened V by 6 bases and J by 11 bases, and 18 bases separated the two germline ends. The V gene's germline CDR1 is MNHEY and CDR2 SMNVEV (reference sequence). This CDR3 is built from 13 residues. The CDR3 is CASRLASTIVQYF. CDR3 sequence (DNA): TGTGCCAGCAGGCTAGCGAGCACGATAGTGCAGTATTTT.

The gene calls are TRBV11-1 and TRBJ1-1; no definite D call. Germline-derived CDR1 and CDR2 are SGHAT and FQDESV (reference sequence). The CDR3 extends over 14 amino acids. V shed 2 bases and J shed 7 bases, with 14 bases lying between them. The DNA for the CDR3 is TGTGCCAGCAGCTTAAGGGCAGGAGGGATTGAAGCTTTCTTT. Its protein product is CASSLRAGGIEAFF.

The gene calls are TRBV6-5 and TRBJ1-6; a weak D match, TRBD1 (6 bases). Between the trimmed V and J ends, which lost 4 bases and 9 bases, there was a span of 10 bases. The CDR3 sequence is 13 residues long. Germline CDR1 is MNHEY and CDR2 is SVGAGI. The CDR3: CASSLQGVSPLHF. Here the CDR3 DNA reads TGTGCCAGCAGTTTACAGGGCGTTTCACCCCTCCACTTT.